The clone carrying this T cell receptor beta chain has a single count. This entry comes from a study of cytomegalovirus exposure and HLA in healthy donors. The CDR3 spans 16 residues. Germline V gene data show CDR1 as KGHSH and CDR2 as LQKENI. The germline V and J ends were trimmed by 1 base and 1 base, with 13 bases remaining between them. The PCR had 60 Vbeta and 13 Jbeta primers. Only in-frame clones appear in the TCRdb table, and some are missing; sequencing was by immunoSEQ multiplex PCR. The sample lists 100,000 or so clones, over 12% occurring once. This clonotype originated in a female donor in good health and CMV-seronegative. Input material: PBMCs. This rearrangement joins TRBV18 to TRBJ2-5; TRBD2 is a possible D gene (6 bases). The CDR3 region is CASSPRMARGQETQYF. The CDR3, as DNA: TGTGCCAGCTCACCACGTATGGCGCGGGGCCAAGAGACCCAGTACTTC.